The 23 T cell receptor beta chains below all came from one sample that was sequenced in a study of blood T cell repertoires in COVID-19. The method was immunoSEQ multiplex PCR; TCRdb's version includes in-frame clones alone and lacks a portion of them. The sample records about 98,000 clones, about 80% being singletons. The sequenced sample consisted of peripheral blood. These receptors were taken from a man in his sixties or seventies with acute or convalescent COVID-19.

The chain links TRBV7-9 to TRBJ2-7, with TRBD2 matching over 11 bases. The length of the CDR3 is 18 residues. CDR1 is SEHNR and CDR2 is FQNEAQ in the germline V gene (reference sequence). With V trimmed by 5 bases and J by 0 bases, 12 bases remained unmatched. CDR3 amino acids: CASSAQLAGGLHSYEQYF. The CDR3 region has the DNA TGTGCCAGCAGCGCCCAGCTAGCGGGAGGCCTCCACTCCTACGAGCAGTACTTC.

The genes are TRBV28 and TRBJ2-5; 7 positions match TRBD2. Losses at the gene ends were 6 bases for V and 1 base for J; bases not matched to a gene: 2. The CDR3 loop spans 13 amino acids. Per germline, CDR1 MDHEN and CDR2 SYDVKM. The CDR3 DNA reads TGTGCCAGCAGGGGCGGGGGCCAAGAGACCCAGTACTTC. Translation gives CASRGGGQETQYF. Based on the CDR3 plus reference TRBV28 and TRBJ2-5, the full variable domain is DVKVTQSSRYLVKRTGEKVFLECVQDMDHENMFWYRQDPGLGLRLIYFSYDVKMKEKGDIPEGYSVSREKKERFSLILESASTNQTSMYLCASRGGGQETQYFGPGTRLLVL.

This clone was seen just once. J is TRBJ2-7 and V is TRBV14; 14 bases agree with TRBD2. Germline V lookup: CDR1 SGHDN, CDR2 FVKESK. This CDR3 is 17 amino acids long. V was clipped by 3 bases and J by 7 bases; unmatched bases: 11. The CDR3 DNA follows: TGTGCCAGCAGCCACCCCGACGGGGGACTAGCGGGAGAGGAGCAGTACTTC. Its translation is CASSHPDGGLAGEEQYF.

This clone came up once. The chain couples TRBV28 to TRBJ2-5, with 11 bases matching TRBD1. With 4 bases clipped from V and 5 bases from J, the junction kept 9 bases outside the gene matches. The V gene's germline CDR1 is MDHEN and CDR2 SYDVKM. The CDR3 totals 16 residues. Here the CDR3 reads CASSSRTGGSGETQYF. In DNA form, the CDR3 reads TGTGCCAGCAGTTCACGGACAGGGGGCAGCGGGGAGACCCAGTACTTC.

The chain joins TRBV2 to TRBJ2-2, with 15 bases identical to TRBD2. Germline V gene data show CDR1 as SNHLY and CDR2 as FYNNEI. The CDR3 contains 18 residues. Trimming at V came to 6 bases and at J to 3 bases, leaving 8 bases not matched to a gene. In DNA, the CDR3 is TGTGCCAGCAGGGCTCCGGGACTAGCGGGAGGTCACACCGGGGAGCTGTTTTTT. Translating it yields CASRAPGLAGGHTGELFF.

The V and J genes are TRBV25-1 and TRBJ2-7; 7 bases line up with TRBD1. CDR1 is MGHDK and CDR2 is SYGVNS in the germline V gene. V was clipped by 6 bases and J by 0 bases; unmatched bases: 2. There are 13 residues in the CDR3. The CDR3 DNA is TGTGCCAGCAGCCGGGACAGCTCCTACGAGCAGTACTTC. It translates to CASSRDSSYEQYF.

V is TRBV21-1 and J is TRBJ2-7; the D call TRBD2 from the table was never checked on the DNA. TRBV21-1 represents a pseudogene. There are 15 residues in the CDR3. The CDR3 region is CASSIIAANLYEQYF. The CDR3 coding sequence is TGTGCCAGCAGCATAATAGCGGCAAATCTTTACGAGCAGTACTTC.

This clone was detected a few times. Other DNA variants within this sample encode the same CDR3. The chain is built from TRBV6-5 and TRBJ2-7, with TRBD1 identical over 7 bases. The CDR3 is 13 amino acids. Looked up from germline, CDR1 is MNHEY and CDR2 is SVGAGI. The junction had 3 bases not matched to a gene; V was cut back by 4 bases and J by 3 bases. CDR3 in DNA: TGTGCCAGCAGTTCGCGGACAGGCTACGAGCAGTACTTC. Translating gives CASSSRTGYEQYF.

The chain couples TRBV4-1 to TRBJ2-7; maybe TRBD2 (5 bases). Per germline, CDR1 MGHRA and CDR2 YSYEKL. There are 15 residues in the CDR3. V was shortened by 7 bases and J by 1 base, with 17 bases between the two germline ends. In DNA form, the CDR3 reads TGCGCCAGCACCATTGTGATCGGGGAATCCTACGAGCAGTACTTC. This gives the protein CASTIVIGESYEQYF.

The CDR3 spells CAWSREPDSPLHF. Written as DNA, the CDR3 is TGTGCCTGGAGTAGGGAGCCGGATTCACCCCTCCACTTT. V gene TRBV30 combines with J gene TRBJ1-6, with unresolved D. V was shortened by 2 bases and J by 8 bases, with 10 bases between the two germline ends. The CDR3 has 13 amino acids. Germline values: CDR1 GTSNPN, CDR2 SVGIG (reference sequence).

This chain uses TRBV28 with TRBJ1-1, with D perhaps matching TRBD1 (5 bases). Between the trimmed V and J ends, which lost 7 bases and 11 bases, there was a span of 20 bases. The CDR3 has 13 amino acids. Germline CDR1 is MDHEN and CDR2 is SYDVKM. For the CDR3, the DNA is TGTGCCAGCACCCGAGGGGAGGGGTTGATGGCTTTCTTT. As protein: CASTRGEGLMAFF.

This chain connects TRBV30 to TRBJ2-1; TRBD1 might be the D (7 bases). The CDR3 contains 13 residues. In germline, CDR1 is GTSNPN, CDR2 SVGIG (reference sequence). Trimming stripped 2 bases from V and 9 bases from J, with 14 bases between. The CDR3 DNA reads TGTGCCTGGAGTACGGGGCGGGACAGTGAGCAGTTCTTC. Protein product: CAWSTGRDSEQFF.

The genes are TRBV3-1 (or the pseudogene TRBV3-2) and TRBJ2-7, with D possibly being TRBD1 (6 bases). The germline V gene encodes CDR1 LGHDT and CDR2 YNNKEL (reference sequence). The ends were cut back, 1 base at V and 7 bases at J, with 14 bases in the middle. The CDR3 runs 14 residues. The CDR3: CASSQGPQGWEQYF. CDR3 DNA: TGTGCCAGCAGCCAAGGACCACAGGGTTGGGAGCAGTACTTC.

The rearrangement links TRBV6-2 or TRBV6-3 to TRBJ2-2, with 7 bases matching TRBD2. V shed 4 bases and J 4 bases; nucleotides not matched to a gene: 6. Germline assignment: CDR1 MNHEY and CDR2 SVGEGT. The CDR3 length is 15 residues. For the CDR3, the DNA is TGTGCCAGCAGTTCCACTAGCGTGGGCACCGGGGAGCTGTTTTTT. Residues: CASSSTSVGTGELFF.

The chain has TRBV15 and TRBJ1-3, with no clear D. In germline, CDR1 is LNHNV, CDR2 YYDKDF (reference sequence). Trimming left V 0 bases short and J 4 bases short, with 7 bases between. There are 14 residues in the CDR3. The CDR3, as DNA: TGTGCCACCAGCAGAGAGGCCCCCGGAAACACCATATATTTT. It codes for CATSREAPGNTIYF.

This chain joins TRBV6-6 and TRBJ1-5; a weak D match, TRBD1 (5 bases). The CDR3 spans 13 residues. Germline V gene sequence: CDR1 MNHNY, CDR2 SVGAGI (reference sequence). Between the trimmed V and J ends, which lost 6 bases and 7 bases, there was a span of 13 bases. As DNA, the CDR3 is TGTGCCAGCAGCTACACAGGCCCCCAGCCCCAGCATTTT. Translated, it gives CASSYTGPQPQHF.

The chain joins TRBV10-3 to TRBJ2-1; D unresolved. Trimming stripped 5 bases from V and 7 bases from J, with 21 bases between. Germline lookup yields CDR1 ENHRY and CDR2 SYGVKD. This CDR3 region has 16 residues. The CDR3 DNA is TGTGCCATCAGTTTTAAGGAGACTCCTGGGTCGAATGAGCAGTTCTTC. Encoded protein: CAISFKETPGSNEQFF.

This clone has only a few counts. This chain links TRBV3-1 (or the pseudogene TRBV3-2) with TRBJ2-4; D perhaps matches TRBD2 (6 bases). V was trimmed by 1 base and J by 9 bases, leaving 19 bases between them. The length of the CDR3 is 16 residues. CDR1 and CDR2 (germline): LGHDT, YNNKEL (reference sequence). CDR3 DNA: TGTGCCAGCAGCCAAGGCAGACTAGTAATTAGCAGCATTCAGTACTTC. Encoded protein: CASSQGRLVISSIQYF.

V and J are TRBV12-5 and TRBJ1-2; D call uncertain. CDR1 is LGHNT, CDR2 FRNRAP, per germline. V lost 5 bases, J lost 3 bases, and 19 bases lay in between. The length of the CDR3 is 16 residues. CDR3 in amino acids: CASGNQNGPADYGYTF. The CDR3 nucleotides read TGTGCTAGTGGTAATCAAAACGGGCCAGCGGACTATGGCTACACCTTC. Together with reference TRBV12-5 and TRBJ1-2, the CDR3 gives the full variable domain: DARVTQTPRHKVTEMGQEVTMRCQPILGHNTVFWYRQTMMQGLELLAYFRNRAPLDDSGMPKDRFSAEMPDATLATLKIQPSEPRDSAVYFCASGNQNGPADYGYTFGSGTRLTVV.

V usage is TRBV28 and J usage is TRBJ1-2; D is possibly TRBD1 (6 bases). CDR1 and CDR2 (germline): MDHEN, SYDVKM. The CDR3 is 14 amino acids. Trimming shortened V by 5 bases and J by 4 bases, and 14 bases separated the two germline ends. The CDR3 DNA follows: TGTGCCAGCAGTCAGGGGCATCAGATCTATGGCTACACCTTC. This codes for CASSQGHQIYGYTF.

The V and J genes are TRBV19 and TRBJ2-3, with 8 bases identical to TRBD2. Germline assignment: CDR1 LNHDA and CDR2 SQIVND (reference sequence). The CDR3 sequence is 17 residues long. The junction had 12 bases not matched to a gene; V was cut back by 7 bases and J by 0 bases. The chain's CDR3 is CASKVVAGSPSTDTQYF. The CDR3 nucleotides read TGTGCCAGTAAGGTGGTAGCGGGGTCGCCTAGCACAGATACGCAGTATTTT.

The V and J genes are TRBV19 and TRBJ2-7, with 8 bases lining up with TRBD2. CDR1 and CDR2 from the germline V gene are LNHDA and SQIVND (reference sequence). The CDR3 spans 13 residues. V lost 6 bases and J lost 4; bases outside the gene matches: 5. The CDR3 loop reads CASSFGRGYEQYF. The CDR3 nucleotides are TGTGCCAGTAGCTTCGGGAGGGGTTACGAGCAGTACTTC.

The gene calls are TRBV19 and TRBJ2-3; TRBD2 is a possible D gene (5 bases). The germline CDR1 and CDR2 sequences are LNHDA and SQIVND (reference sequence). Trimming took 6 bases from V and 10 from J, leaving 14 bases between them. The CDR3 runs 12 residues. CDR3 in amino acids: CASSRLPSAQYF. The CDR3 DNA sequence: TGTGCCAGTAGCAGACTACCAAGTGCGCAGTATTTT.